This T cell receptor (beta chain) was recorded in a study of T cells in Graves' hyperthyroidism and ophthalmopathy. Turning to the study itself: Peripheral blood was acquired at first diagnosis, ahead of any therapy whatsoever.

RNA transcripts gave rise to amplified TCR beta CDR3 regions. First-round RT-PCR with HTBI primers amplified the TCR CDR3 region. TCRdb processed the multiplex PCR reads anew with MiXCR; each CDR3 protein has one entry. The sample consists of a few hundred thousand distinct CDR3 sequences, about a sixth of them appearing once. Germline CDR1 and CDR2: MNHNS and SASEGT. This CDR3 comprises 15 residues. Deletions cut 6 bases from V and 1 base from J, with 15 bases between. Many counts were recorded for this clonotype. The chain employs TRBV6-1 and TRBJ1-1; D is possibly TRBD1 (6 bases). Sequencing was performed on blood. The receptor comes from a woman in her thirties with Graves' hyperthyroidism. As DNA, the CDR3 is TGTGCCAGCAGCCTCCCGGGGGCGGGGAACACTGAAGCTTTCTTT. Its translation is CASSLPGAGNTEAFF.